Below, 21 T cell receptor beta chains from the same sample are listed, as sequenced in a study of Tregs in tolerant kidney transplant recipients. Mixed chimerism was transient after nonmyeloablative marrow transplants from related graft donors. TCRdb's copy holds only in-frame clones and misses some; the assay was immunoSEQ multiplex PCR. The data contain about 100,000 clones, approximately 93% of them singletons. The specimen was CD4+ T cells from blood (PBMCs), collected 12 months after the transplant. These receptors originate from a human patient who received a combined kidney and bone marrow transplant. Some T cells may arise from the graft donor.

The table lists this clone with a count of one. The chain links TRBV4-2 to TRBJ2-7; tentative D call: TRBD2 (5 bases). V was shortened by 4 bases and J by 5 bases, with 12 bases between the two germline ends. Germline loops: CDR1 LGHNA, CDR2 YNFKEQ. The CDR3 is 13 residues long. The CDR3 is CASSPTAGHEQYF. The CDR3, as DNA: TGTGCCAGCAGCCCCACCGCGGGCCACGAGCAGTACTTC.

V is TRBV10-3 and J is TRBJ2-3, with TRBD1 matching over 8 bases. CDR3 length: 17 amino acids. Germline-derived CDR1 and CDR2 are ENHRY and SYGVKD. Trimming at V came to 0 bases and at J to 3 bases, leaving 8 bases not matched to a gene. CDR3 residues: CAISESSGGRGTDTQYF. CDR3 DNA: TGTGCCATCAGTGAGTCCTCAGGGGGCCGGGGGACAGATACGCAGTATTTT.

Worth noting for this clone: The junction and the germline gene differ at one end; a read error may be behind it. The chain carries TRBV27 and TRBJ2-3; maybe TRBD2 (7 bases). CDR1 is MNHEY, CDR2 SMNVEV, per germline (reference sequence). The CDR3 is 16 residues long. CDR3 residues: CASSLIVGGPADTQYF. The CDR3 nucleotides read TGTGCCAGTAGTTTAATCGTGGGGGGGCCCGCAGATACGCAGTATTTT.

The genes are TRBV9 and TRBJ2-2; D gene unclear. The CDR3 is made up of 12 amino acids. V was clipped by 0 bases and J by 7 bases, with 4 bases between them. The germline V gene encodes CDR1 SGDLS and CDR2 YYNGEE. The CDR3 here is CASSVAGGELFF. Written as DNA, the CDR3 is TGTGCCAGCAGCGTAGCCGGCGGGGAGCTGTTTTTT.

This chain links TRBV11-2 with TRBJ2-2; tentative D call: TRBD1 (6 bases). CDR3 size: 18 residues. With 10 bases removed from V and 3 bases from J, the gap between germline ends came to 27 bases. Germline V gene sequence: CDR1 SGHAT, CDR2 FQNNGV. CDR3 nucleotides: TGTGCCACTATTTACAGGGTAGGTCCCAGGGTGTACACCGGGGAGCTGTTTTTT. Amino acids: CATIYRVGPRVYTGELFF.

This clone came up a few times. This chain joins TRBV7-7 and TRBJ2-2; 10 positions agree with TRBD2. The CDR3 is made up of 19 amino acids. The V and J ends lost 5 bases and 2 bases, in that order; junction bases with no gene match: 14. The germline V gene has CDR1 SSHAT and CDR2 FNYEAQ (reference sequence). CDR3 region: CASSGRTEREGPNTGELFF. Written as DNA, the CDR3 is TGTGCCAGCAGCGGACGGACGGAGCGGGAGGGCCCTAACACCGGGGAGCTGTTTTTT.

V usage is TRBV4-3 and J usage is TRBJ2-1; D perhaps matches TRBD1 (6 bases). CDR3 length: 13 residues. V lost 0 bases to trimming and J lost 12 bases, with 12 bases between them. Germline V lookup: CDR1 LGHNA, CDR2 YSLEER. CDR3 nucleotide sequence: TGCGCCAGCAGCCAAGATCAGGGGACCCCGCAGTTCTTC. It yields the protein CASSQDQGTPQFF.

J is TRBJ2-3 and V is TRBV5-1; 9 positions agree with TRBD1. Germline CDR1 SGHRS, CDR2 YFSETQ. This CDR3 contains 15 residues. J was trimmed by 5 bases and V by 5 bases; bases with no gene match: 9. CDR3 sequence: CASREDRGVVDTQYF. CDR3 bases: TGCGCCAGCAGGGAGGACAGGGGAGTGGTAGATACGCAGTATTTT.

The chain combines TRBV29-1 with TRBJ2-6; D not certain. The CDR3 consists of 14 residues. Trimming shortened V by 2 bases and J by 1 base, and 6 bases separated the two germline ends. The V gene's germline CDR1 is SQVTM and CDR2 ANQGSEA. CDR3 bases: TGCAGCGTTGAATCGGGTTCTGGGGCCAACGTCCTGACTTTC. It encodes CSVESGSGANVLTF. Based on the CDR3 plus reference TRBV29-1 and TRBJ2-6, the full variable domain is SAVISQKPSRDICQRGTSLTIQCQVDSQVTMMFWYRQQPGQSLTLIATANQGSEATYESGFVIDKFPISRPNLTFSTLTVSNMSPEDSSIYLCSVESGSGANVLTFGAGSRLTVL.

The gene calls are TRBV9 and TRBJ2-2, with a weak D call TRBD2 (6 bases). CDR3 size: 17 residues. The germline V gene has CDR1 SGDLS and CDR2 YYNGEE. V was clipped by 3 bases and J by 3 bases, with 18 bases between them. The CDR3 sequence is CASSGSGTATDTGELFF. In DNA, the CDR3 is TGTGCCAGCAGCGGTAGCGGCACGGCAACAGACACCGGGGAGCTGTTTTTT.

The V call is TRBV10-3, the J call TRBJ2-3, with TRBD1 as a possible D gene (6 bases). The germline V gene encodes CDR1 ENHRY and CDR2 SYGVKD. The CDR3 consists of 13 residues. V gave up 6 bases and J gave up 0 bases, with 7 bases separating them. The CDR3 here is CAISQGSTDTQYF. CDR3 coding DNA: TGTGCCATCAGCCAGGGGAGCACAGATACGCAGTATTTT.

This clone was picked up a small number of times. The chain uses TRBV19 and TRBJ1-5, with D possibly TRBD1 on 6 matching bases. The CDR3 contains 16 residues. Germline CDR1 is LNHDA and CDR2 is SQIVND (reference sequence). V was shortened by 6 bases and J by 0 bases, with 15 bases between the two germline ends. The CDR3: CASRIVGQYSNQPQHF. The CDR3, as DNA: TGTGCCAGTAGGATTGTAGGACAGTATAGCAATCAGCCCCAGCATTTT.

V usage is TRBV7-9 and J usage is TRBJ2-7; the match to TRBD2 covers 13 bases. The CDR3 totals 18 residues. Germline lookup yields CDR1 SEHNR and CDR2 FQNEAQ (reference sequence). With 4 bases clipped from V and 1 base from J, the junction kept 10 bases outside the gene matches. CDR3 nucleotides: TGTGCCAGCAGCTCCACTAGCGGGAGGGCCGTCGGGTCCTACGAGCAGTACTTC. Amino acids: CASSSTSGRAVGSYEQYF. The variable domain in full, completed from reference TRBV7-9 and TRBJ2-7, reads DTGVSQNPRHKITKRGQNVTFRCDPISEHNRLYWYRQTLGQGPEFLTYFQNEAQLEKSRLLSDRFSAERPKGSFSTLEIQRTEQGDSAMYLCASSSTSGRAVGSYEQYFGPGTRLTVT.

V gene TRBV5-8 combines with J gene TRBJ1-5; TRBD1 matches 8 bases. CDR3 size: 17 residues. The germline gives CDR1 SGHTS, CDR2 YDEGEE. J was trimmed by 2 bases and V by 4 bases; bases with no gene match: 11. The CDR3 sequence is CASSVRTGRGRNQPQHF. CDR3 nucleotide sequence: TGTGCCAGCAGCGTAAGGACAGGGCGCGGTCGCAATCAGCCCCAGCATTTT.

This chain uses TRBV11-3 with TRBJ2-7, with TRBD2 matching over 11 bases. Germline CDR1 SGHNT, CDR2 YENEEA. V dropped 11 bases and J dropped 4; count of bases not matched to a gene: 10. The CDR3 has 14 residues. The CDR3 is CADGGLAEAYEQYF. In DNA, the CDR3 is TGTGCCGACGGGGGACTAGCGGAGGCGTACGAGCAGTACTTC.

The rearrangement uses TRBV10-3 and TRBJ2-7; 7 bases fit TRBD1. Trimming at V came to 11 bases and at J to 2 bases, leaving 12 bases not matched to a gene. Germline V CDR1 and CDR2: ENHRY, SYGVKD. The CDR3 contains 14 residues. CDR3 DNA sequence: TGTGCCGCCCCTCAATGGGGACAGACCTACGAGCAGTACTTC. Its protein product is CAAPQWGQTYEQYF.

This chain connects TRBV5-5 to TRBJ1-2, with D maybe TRBD1 (5 bases). Trimming shortened V by 0 bases and J by 0 bases, and 6 bases separated the two germline ends. Per the germline V gene, CDR1 is SGHKS and CDR2 is YYEKEE (reference sequence). This CDR3 is built from 14 residues. The CDR3, as DNA: TGTGCCAGCAGCTTGGCAGGGACTAACTATGGCTACACCTTC. Protein sequence: CASSLAGTNYGYTF.

This sequence joins TRBV23-1 and TRBJ2-7, with D hard to call. TRBV23-1 counts as an open reading frame of uncertain function. With 2 bases removed from V and 1 base from J, the gap between germline ends came to 9 bases. This CDR3 spans 14 amino acids. CDR3 nucleotide sequence: TGCGCCAGCAGTCAAACCACTCCTTCCTACGAGCAGTACTTC. It specifies CASSQTTPSYEQYF.

This clone was found once. V and J are TRBV18 and TRBJ2-5; 10 positions match TRBD2. Losses at the gene ends were 3 bases for V and 3 bases for J; bases not matched to a gene: 1. The CDR3 spans 14 residues. The germline gives CDR1 KGHSH, CDR2 LQKENI. The CDR3 reads CASSPGLAEETQYF. As DNA, the CDR3 is TGTGCCAGCTCACCCGGACTAGCGGAAGAGACCCAGTACTTC.

The sample holds one count of this clone. This chain uses TRBV12-5 with TRBJ2-1; possibly TRBD2 for D (6 bases). Per germline, CDR1 LGHNT and CDR2 FRNRAP. V lost 0 bases to trimming and J lost 8 bases, with 8 bases between them. CDR3 length: 13 amino acids. For the CDR3, the DNA is TGTGCTAGTGGTTTGGTACCGGGGGATGAGCAGTTCTTC. Translating gives CASGLVPGDEQFF.

The V and J genes are TRBV6-6 and TRBJ1-2; 8 nucleotides match TRBD1. V lost 2 bases, J lost 7 bases, and 6 bases stayed unmatched. This CDR3 has 14 residues. The germline CDR1 and CDR2 sequences are MNHNY and SVGAGI (reference sequence). The DNA of the CDR3 is TGTGCCAGCAGTTACGCGGACAGGGCAGGTGGCTACACCTTC. Its protein is CASSYADRAGGYTF.